These T cell receptor beta chains were read from a single sample in a study of T-cell reconstitution after alpha-beta-depleted transplantation in children. MiXCR was run by TCRdb on the PCR reads, yielding one entry per CDR3 protein. The sample has 190,000 or so distinct CDR3 sequences, approximately 6.8% seen once. Source: PBMCs from the stem cell graft donor, taken from the stem cell graft. The receptors were sampled from a human donor who donated a stem cell graft to a child with Wiskott-Aldrich syndrome. Both conserved end residues are part of each CDR3. The order of the fields is J gene, clone size, V gene, D gene, CDR3 DNA, CDR3 protein. The D gene is left open where the match is weak. The size entry is marked missing in some rows and otherwise reads once, few, many or a size class.

J gene: TRBJ2-4; clone size: many; V gene: TRBV14; D gene: NA; CDR3 DNA: TGTGCCAGCAGCCAAGATGTGCGGTCCGGTAGGAACATTCAGTACTTC; CDR3 protein: CASSQDVRSGRNIQYF
J gene: TRBJ2-7; clone size: many; V gene: TRBV4-3; D gene: TRBD2; CDR3 DNA: TGCGCCAGCAGCCAAGTCAAGGAAAGGACTAGCGGGAGGAAAAACTACGAGCAGTACTTC; CDR3 protein: CASSQVKERTSGRKNYEQYF
J gene: TRBJ1-2; clone size: many; V gene: TRBV12-3/TRBV12-4; D gene: TRBD1; CDR3 DNA: TGTGCCAGCAGCTCCTACCAGGGGGCGGGTGGCTACACCTTC; CDR3 protein: CASSSYQGAGGYTF
J gene: TRBJ2-1; clone size: few; V gene: TRBV11-3; D gene: TRBD2; CDR3 DNA: TGTGCCAGCAGCTTAGTTATGGAAGTTGGGACTAGCGGGAGGGGGTTATACGACAATGAGCAGTTCTTC; CDR3 protein: CASSLVMEVGTSGRGLYDNEQFF
J gene: TRBJ2-3; clone size: many; V gene: TRBV15; D gene: NA; CDR3 DNA: TGTGCCACCTTCAGGGGCGGGGGCGCCACAGATACGCAGTATTTT; CDR3 protein: CATFRGGGATDTQYF
J gene: TRBJ1-6; clone size: many; V gene: TRBV4-2; D gene: TRBD1; CDR3 DNA: TGTGCCAGCAGCCAAGCAGGGGGCCGGTCACCCCTCCACTTT; CDR3 protein: CASSQAGGRSPLHF
J gene: TRBJ2-1; clone size: NA; V gene: TRBV5-1; D gene: NA; CDR3 DNA: TGCGCCAGCAGCTCCTTCTTCAATGAGCGGTTCTTC; CDR3 protein: CASSSFFNERFF
J gene: TRBJ1-2; clone size: few; V gene: TRBV3-1; D gene: NA; CDR3 DNA: TGTGCCAGCAGACAGGTATATGGCTACACCTTC; CDR3 protein: CASRQVYGYTF
J gene: TRBJ1-1; clone size: few; V gene: TRBV18; D gene: NA; CDR3 DNA: TGTGCCAGCTCACCAAACCAGGTCACTGAAGCTTTCTTT; CDR3 protein: CASSPNQVTEAFF
J gene: TRBJ2-3; clone size: NA; V gene: TRBV5-1; D gene: TRBD2; CDR3 DNA: TGCGCCAGCAGCTTTACCGGGACTAGAGGCGGGGCAGATACGCAGTATTTT; CDR3 protein: CASSFTGTRGGADTQYF
J gene: TRBJ2-7; clone size: few; V gene: TRBV5-1; D gene: TRBD1; CDR3 DNA: TGCGCCAGCAGCTGGACCGGGACAGGGGCGTACGAGCAGTACTTC; CDR3 protein: CASSWTGTGAYEQYF
J gene: TRBJ1-2; clone size: many; V gene: TRBV12-3/TRBV12-4; D gene: NA; CDR3 DNA: TGTGCCAGCAGTTTGATGGGGGCCGGCTATGGCTACACCTTC; CDR3 protein: CASSLMGAGYGYTF
J gene: TRBJ2-1; clone size: many; V gene: TRBV20-1; D gene: TRBD1; CDR3 DNA: TGCAGTGGCAGGGGACAGAGGTTGAATGAGCAGTTCTTC; CDR3 protein: CSGRGQRLNEQFF
J gene: TRBJ2-4; clone size: many; V gene: TRBV20-1; D gene: TRBD2; CDR3 DNA: TGCAGTGCTAGTCGGGGGGGAGCCAAAAACATTCAGTACTTC; CDR3 protein: CSASRGGAKNIQYF
J gene: TRBJ2-7; clone size: many; V gene: TRBV10-3; D gene: TRBD1; CDR3 DNA: TGTGCCATCGGGGGACAGGGTCTCTACGAGCAGTACTTC; CDR3 protein: CAIGGQGLYEQYF
J gene: TRBJ2-3; clone size: few; V gene: TRBV7-2; D gene: NA; CDR3 DNA: TGTGCCAGCAGAAACGCCCGCGGCACAGATACGCAGTATTTT; CDR3 protein: CASRNARGTDTQYF
J gene: TRBJ2-7; clone size: many; V gene: TRBV18; D gene: TRBD1; CDR3 DNA: TGTGCCAGCTCACCATATAGGGACAGGGAGGACGAGCAGTACTTC; CDR3 protein: CASSPYRDREDEQYF
J gene: TRBJ2-5; clone size: many; V gene: TRBV5-1; D gene: NA; CDR3 DNA: TGCGCCAGCAGCTTGGCCGTCCAGCCCAAAGCGGAGACCCAGTACTTC; CDR3 protein: CASSLAVQPKAETQYF
J gene: TRBJ2-5; clone size: many; V gene: TRBV12-3/TRBV12-4; D gene: TRBD2; CDR3 DNA: TGTGCCAGCAGAGGGACTAGTCGGACCCAGTACTTC; CDR3 protein: CASRGTSRTQYF
J gene: TRBJ1-6; clone size: NA; V gene: TRBV7-8; D gene: NA; CDR3 DNA: TGTGCCAGCAGCCCCCAGGATCTCTATAATTCACCCCTCCACTTT; CDR3 protein: CASSPQDLYNSPLHF
J gene: TRBJ2-1; clone size: NA; V gene: TRBV3-1; D gene: NA; CDR3 DNA: TGTGCCAGCAGTTCCAGGGGGGGGGGCTCCTACAATGAGCAGTTCTTC; CDR3 protein: CASSSRGGGSYNEQFF
J gene: TRBJ1-5; clone size: NA; V gene: TRBV2; D gene: NA; CDR3 DNA: TGTGCCAGCAGTGAGGAAAGCAATCAGCCCCAGCATTTT; CDR3 protein: CASSEESNQPQHF
J gene: TRBJ2-1; clone size: many; V gene: TRBV29-1; D gene: NA; CDR3 DNA: TGCAGCGTTGAAGGGTTCGGGTCTCCGAGCTCCTACAATGAGCAGTTCTTC; CDR3 protein: CSVEGFGSPSSYNEQFF
J gene: TRBJ2-7; clone size: few; V gene: TRBV6-5; D gene: TRBD1; CDR3 DNA: TGTGCCAGCAGTTACTTAGCAGGGGGCGGCGAGCAGTACTTC; CDR3 protein: CASSYLAGGGEQYF
J gene: TRBJ2-7; clone size: many; V gene: TRBV2; D gene: NA; CDR3 DNA: TGTGCCAGCAGTGAAGAGGGCCTAGCTCCGCACGAGCAGTACTTC; CDR3 protein: CASSEEGLAPHEQYF